The 27 T cell receptor beta chains listed next were all sequenced from one sample in a study of metastatic and nonmetastatic thyroid tumors. TCRdb re-processed the PCR reads through MiXCR. Of roughly 75,000 clones detected, roughly an eighth appear once; the ten largest clones hold around 8.8%. Thyroid surgery had not been preceded by any treatment in any patient. Sample: tumor tissue. The receptors shown here come from a female donor with papillary thyroid cancer or a benign thyroid nodule (not recorded which). Some clones in this sample may be carry-over from other donors' samples.

In the case of this clone: A clone one base away is much larger, so this may be a read error. V is TRBV20-1 and J is TRBJ1-2, with D perhaps matching TRBD1 (6 bases). This CDR3 spans 14 amino acids. The germline CDR1 and CDR2 sequences are DFQATT and SNEGSKA (reference sequence). V was pared by 3 bases and J by 12 bases, with 23 bases between. CDR3 region: CSASTVQGKYCHTF. In DNA form, the CDR3 reads TGCAGTGCTAGTACCGTCCAGGGGAAATATTGCCACACCTTC.

A few counts support this clone. This may stem from a read error, because a much larger clone lies one nucleotide away. No conserved phenylalanine or tryptophan ends this CDR3, so it is likely a read error. This chain connects TRBV12-3 or TRBV12-4 to TRBJ2-7; D gene ambiguous. Deletions cut 5 bases from V and 6 bases from J, with 20 bases between. The CDR3 runs to 15 residues. This chain's CDR3 is CASSLCPPYFSEQYS. CDR3 nucleotide sequence: TGTGCCAGCAGTCTTTGTCCACCCTATTTCTCCGAGCAGTACTCC.

There are a few counts of this clone. This chain joins TRBV12-5 and TRBJ2-7; D remains unclear. The CDR3 contains 15 residues. The germline V gene has CDR1 LGHNT and CDR2 FRNRAP. The ends were cut back, 2 bases at V and 2 bases at J, with 13 bases in the middle. The CDR3 DNA reads TGTGCTAGTGGTTTGAAAGGGTCGGGTCCCTACGAGCAGTACTTC. Translated: CASGLKGSGPYEQYF.

The J gene is TRBJ1-1, the V gene TRBV11-3, with D unclear. The V end lost 7 bases, the J end lost 3 bases, and 12 bases lay between the germline ends. CDR1 is SGHNT and CDR2 is YENEEA in the germline V gene. This CDR3 is built from 13 residues. The chain's CDR3 is CASTHLAHTEAFF. The DNA for the CDR3 is TGTGCCAGCACTCACCTGGCTCACACTGAAGCTTTCTTT.

This clone was recorded at least ten times. J is TRBJ2-7 and V is TRBV11-3, with 9 positions matching TRBD1. Germline-derived CDR1 and CDR2 are SGHNT and YENEEA. V trimming: 1 base; J trimming: 5 bases; junction bases outside the gene matches: 3. CDR3 length: 14 amino acids. The CDR3 loop is CASSLGDREHEQYF. The CDR3, as DNA: TGTGCCAGCAGCTTAGGGGACAGGGAGCACGAGCAGTACTTC.

This clone was counted at least ten times. V and J are TRBV12-3 or TRBV12-4 and TRBJ2-5; maybe TRBD2 (5 bases). V dropped 6 bases and J dropped 4 bases, with 18 bases sitting between them. The CDR3 is 15 residues long. CDR3 sequence (DNA): TGTGCCAGCAGCCCGGGCGGGCGGAGCGTAGAGACCCAGTACTTC. Its translation is CASSPGGRSVETQYF.

To note about this clone: At one end, the junction sequence differs from germline, possibly due to a read error. The genes are TRBV20-1 and TRBJ2-7, with TRBD2 identical over 9 bases. The germline V gene encodes CDR1 DFQATT and CDR2 SNEGSKA (reference sequence). There are 14 residues in the CDR3. CDR3 region: CSATGLARAYEHYF. The CDR3 bases are TGCAGTGCTACAGGACTAGCGCGAGCCTACGAGCATTACTTC.

This clone was detected many times. This sequence joins TRBV11-3 and TRBJ1-3; no definite D call. Germline V gene lookup returns CDR1 SGHNT and CDR2 YENEEA. The CDR3 runs to 14 residues. V lost 2 bases to trimming and J lost 0 bases, with 5 bases between them. Written as DNA, the CDR3 is TGTGCCAGCAGCTTATCGGTCTCTGGAAACACCATATATTTT. It encodes CASSLSVSGNTIYF.

This clone was counted between two and nine times. V gene TRBV6-2 or TRBV6-3 combines with J gene TRBJ2-7; no reliable D call. This CDR3 has 18 residues. Trimming removed 6 bases at V and 3 bases at J, with 27 bases between. Germline CDR1 is MNHEY and CDR2 is SVGEGT. The CDR3 protein is CASSNPARRLYMNYEQYF. The CDR3 coding sequence is TGTGCCAGCAGCAACCCCGCCCGTCGCCTTTATATGAACTACGAGCAGTACTTC.

A remark on this clone: A read error is possible here, since a much larger clone lies one base away. J is TRBJ1-5 and V is TRBV2; tentative D call: TRBD1 (5 bases). The CDR3 has 16 amino acids. CDR1 and CDR2 (germline): SNHLY, FYNNEI. This CDR3 is CARSEAAGVLFQPQHF. CDR3 nucleotides: TGTGCCAGAAGTGAAGCAGCGGGGGTCCTTTTTCAGCCCCAGCATTTT.

The table lists this clone with many counts. V gene TRBV20-1 combines with J gene TRBJ2-7; the D is unclear. This CDR3 is 13 amino acids long. CDR1 and CDR2 (germline): DFQATT, SNEGSKA (reference sequence). V lost 4 bases to trimming and J lost 0 bases, with 10 bases between them. The DNA for the CDR3 is TGCAGTGCTATTAGCAGTAGCTCCTACGAGCAGTACTTC. This codes for CSAISSSSYEQYF.

This clone was seen repeatedly, ten times or more. V usage is TRBV27 and J usage is TRBJ1-3, with TRBD1 as a possible D gene (5 bases). Germline CDR1 reads MNHEY; CDR2 reads SMNVEV (reference sequence). The CDR3 contains 16 residues. The V end was cut by 0 bases, the J end by 0 bases, with 9 bases between. CDR3 nucleotide sequence: TGTGCCAGCAGTTTATCTGGGGGAATCTCTGGAAACACCATATATTTT. This codes for CASSLSGGISGNTIYF.

As to this clone: This may be a read error: a much more frequent sequence differs by one nucleotide. The genes are TRBV12-3 or TRBV12-4 and TRBJ2-5, with TRBD2 as a possible D gene (6 bases). The length of the CDR3 is 14 residues. The V end lost 7 bases, the J end lost 4 bases, and 16 bases lay between the germline ends. The CDR3 region has the DNA TGTGCCAGCATCCGTCGGGAGAGACGAGAGACCCAGTACTTC. Translating it yields CASIRRERRETQYF.

This clone was recorded at least ten times. The chain combines TRBV5-1 with TRBJ1-3, with TRBD1 as a possible D gene (6 bases). Germline assignment: CDR1 SGHRS and CDR2 YFSETQ. This CDR3 is built from 15 residues. V was clipped by 4 bases and J by 4 bases, with 15 bases between them. The CDR3 sequence: CASSHSGAQGNTIYF. CDR3 nucleotides: TGCGCCAGCAGCCATTCAGGGGCACAGGGAAACACCATATATTTT.

As regards this clone: A read error may explain this, as a much larger clone is one base away. The chain is built from TRBV11-1 and TRBJ2-1; 8 bases match TRBD2. This CDR3 region has 15 residues. Germline CDR1 SGHAT, CDR2 FQDESV (reference sequence). The chain's CDR3 is CASNLVLAGGNEQFF. The CDR3 nucleotides read TGTGCCAGCAACTTAGTCCTAGCGGGTGGTAATGAGCAGTTCTTC.

The V gene is TRBV9, the J gene TRBJ2-3, with 8 nucleotides matching TRBD1. The CDR3 covers 15 residues. V gave up 4 bases and J gave up 6 bases; unmatched junction bases: 10. In germline, CDR1 is SGDLS, CDR2 YYNGEE. The CDR3 spells CASSSTGTGRDTQYF. CDR3 nucleotide sequence: TGTGCCAGCAGCTCGACCGGGACAGGCAGGGATACGCAGTATTTT. Using reference TRBV9 and TRBJ2-3 for the parts outside the CDR3, the full variable domain is DSGVTQTPKHLITATGQRVTLRCSPRSGDLSVYWYQQSLDQGLQFLIQYYNGEERAKGNILERFSAQQFPDLHSELNLSSLELGDSALYFCASSSTGTGRDTQYFGPGTRLTVL.

This clone was detected many times. The rearrangement joins TRBV7-3 to TRBJ2-1; D remains unclear. V lost 2 bases, J lost 4 bases, and 12 bases lay in between. Germline loops: CDR1 SGHTA, CDR2 FQGTGA. The CDR3 consists of 15 residues. This chain's CDR3 is CASSLSIGRYNEQFF. Written as DNA, the CDR3 is TGTGCCAGCAGCTTATCAATAGGTCGGTACAATGAGCAGTTCTTC.

With regard to this clone: This may stem from a read error, because a much larger clone lies one nucleotide away. The rearrangement joins TRBV7-3 to TRBJ1-1; 7 nucleotides agree with TRBD1. CDR1 is SGHTA, CDR2 FQGTGA, per germline. V gave up 1 base and J gave up 4 bases; unmatched junction bases: 6. The CDR3 contains 15 residues. CDR3 loop: CASSLNMPGGTEAFF. Here the CDR3 DNA reads TGTGCCAGCAGCTTAAATATGCCAGGGGGCACTGAAGCTTTCTTT.

This clone has ten or more counts. The chain couples TRBV5-1 to TRBJ2-7, with 9 bases that match TRBD1. Looked up from germline, CDR1 is SGHRS and CDR2 is YFSETQ. CDR3 length: 13 amino acids. With V trimmed by 9 bases and J by 0 bases, 4 bases remained unmatched. The CDR3 DNA sequence: TGCGCCAATGCGGGACAGGGCTCCTACGAGCAGTACTTC. As protein: CANAGQGSYEQYF.

This clone was counted ten times or more. The V gene is TRBV28, the J gene TRBJ1-4, with D tentatively TRBD1 (5 bases). Germline V lookup: CDR1 MDHEN, CDR2 SYDVKM. This CDR3 spans 16 amino acids. V was trimmed by 4 bases and J by 2 bases, leaving 14 bases between them. In DNA form, the CDR3 reads TGTGCCAGCAGTTCCGAGGGGCGCGGGACTAATGAAAAACTGTTTTTT. Translated: CASSSEGRGTNEKLFF.

Ten or more counts support this clone. Other DNA sequences from this sample encode an identical CDR3 as well. V and J are TRBV3-1 and TRBJ1-4, with D unresolved. Trimming removed 1 base at V and 7 bases at J, with 10 bases between. CDR3 size: 14 residues. Germline V gene lookup returns CDR1 LGHDT and CDR2 YNNKEL (reference sequence). In nucleotides, the CDR3 is TGTGCCAGCAGCCAAGGAGGTAGTGGTGAAAAACTGTTTTTT. Its protein is CASSQGGSGEKLFF.

Regarding this clone: A clone one base away is much larger, so this may be a read error. This specimen includes other DNA sequences encoding the same CDR3. The CDR3 DNA sequence: TGCGCCAGCAGTGGAGGCGGTTGGGCAAGTGAGCAGTACTTC. It codes for CASSGGGWASEQYF. The chain recombines TRBV10-2 with TRBJ2-7; D gene unclear. CDR1 is WSHSY and CDR2 is SAAADI in the germline V gene. The V gene lost 4 bases and the J gene lost 7 bases, with 17 bases spanning the gap. There are 14 residues in the CDR3.

This clone appeared a few times. A read error is possible here, since a much larger clone lies one base away. The chain employs TRBV20-1 and TRBJ1-5; 7 bases match TRBD1. CDR3 length equals 13 residues. Germline CDR1 is DFQATT and CDR2 is SNEGSKA (reference sequence). CDR3 loop: CTAGTVNNQPQHF. The CDR3 DNA sequence: TGCACTGCTGGGACAGTTAACAATCAGCCCCAGCATTTT.

This clone has at least ten counts. This chain links TRBV2 with TRBJ2-7, with 16 nucleotides matching TRBD2. Germline CDR1 SNHLY, CDR2 FYNNEI. Germline trimming cut 7 bases from V and 12 bases from J; bases unmatched to any gene: 15. The CDR3 runs to 16 residues. In nucleotides, the CDR3 is TGTGCCAGCATCCCGGGACTAGCGGGAGGGCCGCGGGGTGTGTACTTC. It codes for CASIPGLAGGPRGVYF.

CDR3 sequence reads: CASSLAASSYNEQFF. The CDR3 bases are TGTGCCAGCAGCTTAGCCGCGAGCTCCTACAATGAGCAGTTCTTC. The V call is TRBV5-4, the J call TRBJ2-1; no clear D. The CDR3 extends over 15 amino acids. CDR1 is SGHNT and CDR2 is YYREEE in the germline V gene (reference sequence). With 2 bases removed from V and 0 bases from J, the gap between germline ends came to 9 bases. Based on the CDR3 plus reference TRBV5-4 and TRBJ2-1, the full variable domain is ETGVTQSPTHLIKTRGQQVTLRCSSQSGHNTVSWYQQALGQGPQFIFQYYREEENGRGNFPPRFSGLQFPNYSSELNVNALELDDSALYLCASSLAASSYNEQFFGPGTRLTVL.

This clone turned up a few times. This may come from a read error, since a much larger clone is one base off. J is TRBJ2-7 and V is TRBV19, with D perhaps assigned TRBD1 or TRBD2 (6 bases each). Per germline, CDR1 LNHDA and CDR2 SQIVND (reference sequence). The CDR3 runs 14 residues. V lost 4 bases to trimming and J lost 4 bases, with 14 bases between them. CDR3 nucleotides: TGTGCCAGTAGTAGGTCAGGAGGGGGGTACGAGCAGTACTTC. It encodes CASSRSGGGYEQYF.

The chain uses TRBV18 and TRBJ1-2; 7 positions agree with TRBD1. The CDR3 runs 12 residues. V lost 6 bases and J lost 6; bases outside the gene matches: 4. Germline CDR1 is KGHSH and CDR2 is LQKENI. The CDR3 reads CASSGTVDGYTF. CDR3 nucleotides: TGTGCCAGCTCCGGGACAGTCGATGGCTACACCTTC.